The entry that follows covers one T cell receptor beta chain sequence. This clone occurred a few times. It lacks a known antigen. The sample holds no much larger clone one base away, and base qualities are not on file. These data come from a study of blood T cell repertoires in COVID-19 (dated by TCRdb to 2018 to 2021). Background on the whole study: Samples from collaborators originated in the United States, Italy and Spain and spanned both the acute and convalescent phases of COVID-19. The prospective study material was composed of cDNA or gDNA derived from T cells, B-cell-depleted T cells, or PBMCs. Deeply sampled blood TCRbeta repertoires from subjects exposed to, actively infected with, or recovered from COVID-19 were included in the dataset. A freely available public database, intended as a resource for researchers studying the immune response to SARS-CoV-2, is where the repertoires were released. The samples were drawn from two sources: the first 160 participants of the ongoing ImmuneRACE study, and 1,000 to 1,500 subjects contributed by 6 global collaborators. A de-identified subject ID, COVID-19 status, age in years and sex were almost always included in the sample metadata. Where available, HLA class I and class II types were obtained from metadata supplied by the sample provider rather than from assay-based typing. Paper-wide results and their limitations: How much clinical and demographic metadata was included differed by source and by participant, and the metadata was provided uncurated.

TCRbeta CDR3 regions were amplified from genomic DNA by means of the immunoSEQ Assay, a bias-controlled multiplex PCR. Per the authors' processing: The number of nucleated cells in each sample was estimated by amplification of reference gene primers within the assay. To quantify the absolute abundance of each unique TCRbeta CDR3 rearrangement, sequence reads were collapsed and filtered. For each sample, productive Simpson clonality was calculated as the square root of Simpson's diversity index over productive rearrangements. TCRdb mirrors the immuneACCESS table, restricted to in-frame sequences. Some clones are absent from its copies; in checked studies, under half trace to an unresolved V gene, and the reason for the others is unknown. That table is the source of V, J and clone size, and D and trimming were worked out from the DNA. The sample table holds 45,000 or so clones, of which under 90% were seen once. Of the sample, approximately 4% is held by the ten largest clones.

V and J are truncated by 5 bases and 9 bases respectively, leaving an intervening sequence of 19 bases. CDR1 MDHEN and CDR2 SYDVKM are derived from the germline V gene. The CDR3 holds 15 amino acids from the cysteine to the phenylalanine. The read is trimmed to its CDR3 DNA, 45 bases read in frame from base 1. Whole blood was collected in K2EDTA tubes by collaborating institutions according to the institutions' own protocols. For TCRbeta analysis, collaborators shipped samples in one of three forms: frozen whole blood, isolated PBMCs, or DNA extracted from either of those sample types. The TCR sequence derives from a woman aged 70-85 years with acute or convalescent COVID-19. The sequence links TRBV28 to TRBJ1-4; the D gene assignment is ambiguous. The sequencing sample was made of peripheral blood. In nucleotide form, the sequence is TGTGCCAGCAGTCCCCCGGGCGGTAGACTAAAAAAACTGTTTTTT. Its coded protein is CASSPPGGRLKKLFF.